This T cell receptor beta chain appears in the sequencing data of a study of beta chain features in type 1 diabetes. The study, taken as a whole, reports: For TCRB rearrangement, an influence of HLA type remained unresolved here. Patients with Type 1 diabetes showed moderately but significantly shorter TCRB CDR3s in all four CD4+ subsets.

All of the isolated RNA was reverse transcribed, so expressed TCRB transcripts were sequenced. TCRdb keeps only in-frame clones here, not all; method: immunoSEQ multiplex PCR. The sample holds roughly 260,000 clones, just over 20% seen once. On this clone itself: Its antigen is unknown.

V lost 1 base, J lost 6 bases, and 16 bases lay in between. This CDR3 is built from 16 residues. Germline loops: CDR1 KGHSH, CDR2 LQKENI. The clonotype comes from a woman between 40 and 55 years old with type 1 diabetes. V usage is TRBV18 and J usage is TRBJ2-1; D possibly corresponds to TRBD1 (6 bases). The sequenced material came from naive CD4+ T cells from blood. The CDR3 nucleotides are TGTGCCAGCTCACCACGGTCCTTGGGGGCGGGCAATGAGCAGTTCTTC. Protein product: CASSPRSLGAGNEQFF.